The subject of this entry is one TCR beta chain. This record belongs to a study of blood T cell repertoires in COVID-19. Profiling relied on immunoSEQ multiplex PCR, and the TCRdb table lists in-frame clones only, not all of them. The sample lists over 130,000 clones; 75% to 80% were seen once. Sequencing input: peripheral blood. The receptor comes from a woman between 50 and 59 years old with active or convalescent COVID-19.

Written as DNA, the CDR3 is TGTGCCAGCAGCACGGGGACTAGCGGGGGGAGCACAGATACGCAGTATTTT. It specifies CASSTGTSGGSTDTQYF. This sequence joins TRBV11-3 and TRBJ2-3; 15 bases line up with TRBD2. In germline, CDR1 is SGHNT, CDR2 YENEEA. V was clipped by 5 bases and J by 0 bases; unmatched bases: 3. The length of the CDR3 is 17 residues.